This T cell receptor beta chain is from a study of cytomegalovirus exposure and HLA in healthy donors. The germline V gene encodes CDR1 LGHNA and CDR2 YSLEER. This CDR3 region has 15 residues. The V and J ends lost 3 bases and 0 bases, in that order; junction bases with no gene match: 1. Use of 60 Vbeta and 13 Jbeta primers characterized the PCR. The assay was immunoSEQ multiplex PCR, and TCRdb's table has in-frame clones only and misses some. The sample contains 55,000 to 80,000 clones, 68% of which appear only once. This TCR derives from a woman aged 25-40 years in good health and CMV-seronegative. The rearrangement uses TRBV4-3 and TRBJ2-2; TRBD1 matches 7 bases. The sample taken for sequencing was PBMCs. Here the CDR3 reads CASSHGTANTGELFF. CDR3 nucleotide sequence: TGCGCCAGCAGCCACGGGACAGCGAACACCGGGGAGCTGTTTTTT.